This is a list of T cell receptor beta chains from one sample in a study of cytomegalovirus exposure and HLA in healthy donors. Assay used: immunoSEQ multiplex PCR; TCRdb lists only in-frame clones, some missing. The table records about 120,000 clones, more than 75% of them present only once. The sequenced sample consisted of PBMCs. The receptors originated from a man aged 30 to 39 in good health and CMV-seropositive. CDR3s leave out the opening cysteine and the closing phenylalanine or tryptophan.

CDR3 length: 11; V gene: TRBV7-6; CDR3 protein: ASSPRTTKEQY
CDR3 length: 17; V gene: TRBV9; CDR3 protein: ASSDYSGREHVDTGELF
CDR3 length: 11; V gene: TRBV7-6; CDR3 protein: ASSEYSGDEQF
CDR3 length: 15; V gene: TRBV19; CDR3 protein: ASSPLPTSGRALEQY
CDR3 length: 11; V gene: TRBV28; CDR3 protein: ASSLYQYNEQF
CDR3 length: 13; V gene: TRBV28; CDR3 protein: ASSPRLAGAGEQY
CDR3 length: 15; V gene: TRBV14; CDR3 protein: ASSQVGTGLRDYGYT
CDR3 length: 15; V gene: TRBV11-2; CDR3 protein: ASSLDITTSGSHEQF
CDR3 length: 13; V gene: TRBV5-1; CDR3 protein: ASSLDGGHTGELF
CDR3 length: 11; V gene: TRBV2; CDR3 protein: ASISGADQTQY
CDR3 length: 18; V gene: TRBV28; CDR3 protein: ASSFLTSGRALGSYNEQF
CDR3 length: 13; V gene: TRBV28; CDR3 protein: AGSVGLADYNEQF
CDR3 length: 14; V gene: TRBV28; CDR3 protein: ASSFRDRDSGNTIY
CDR3 length: 13; V gene: TRBV25-1; CDR3 protein: ASSGAGVGTGELF
CDR3 length: 11; V gene: TRBV19; CDR3 protein: ASTGAGLNEQF
CDR3 length: 12; V gene: TRBV9; CDR3 protein: ASSVQGQQETQY
CDR3 length: 11; V gene: TRBV4-1; CDR3 protein: ASSQTGGYEQY
CDR3 length: 11; V gene: TRBV5-4; CDR3 protein: ASSLTMYNEQF
CDR3 length: 15; V gene: TRBV18; CDR3 protein: ASSPFTLGASNTEAF
CDR3 length: 11; V gene: TRBV9; CDR3 protein: ASSVVQGGELF
CDR3 length: 14; V gene: TRBV27; CDR3 protein: ASSPRDRGIQNIQY
CDR3 length: 10; V gene: TRBV29-1; CDR3 protein: SVAGGPIEQF
CDR3 length: 13; V gene: TRBV9; CDR3 protein: ASSVFQGTDNEQF
CDR3 length: 13; V gene: TRBV5-4; CDR3 protein: ASSSGLAARETQY
CDR3 length: 14; V gene: TRBV5-6; CDR3 protein: ASSLQGAPGQETQY
CDR3 length: 11; V gene: TRBV10-3; CDR3 protein: ATGTSGNNEQF
CDR3 length: 14; V gene: TRBV4-1; CDR3 protein: ASSQGRGRGNQPQH
CDR3 length: 12; V gene: TRBV7-2; CDR3 protein: ASRRTSGNYEQY
CDR3 length: 13; V gene: TRBV4-2; CDR3 protein: ASSRGLAGSYEQY
CDR3 length: 11; V gene: TRBV27; CDR3 protein: ATLGGSTGELF
CDR3 length: 9; V gene: TRBV5-1; CDR3 protein: ASSPGDEQF
CDR3 length: 13; V gene: TRBV10-3; CDR3 protein: AISSGTGFHNEQF
CDR3 length: 13; V gene: TRBV5-4; CDR3 protein: ASRRDRSMNTEAF
CDR3 length: 14; V gene: TRBV25-1; CDR3 protein: ASSEYIGQGLGEQY
CDR3 length: 14; V gene: TRBV5-1; CDR3 protein: ASSWAGTGDTGELF
CDR3 length: 12; V gene: TRBV28; CDR3 protein: ASSLGDYTDTQY
CDR3 length: 13; V gene: TRBV19; CDR3 protein: ASSIVSAGQNEQY
CDR3 length: 14; V gene: TRBV9; CDR3 protein: ASSVGAGLTYNEQF
CDR3 length: 14; V gene: TRBV9; CDR3 protein: ASSASGTGPNYGYT
CDR3 length: 14; V gene: TRBV7-2; CDR3 protein: ASPRSPGENTGELF
CDR3 length: 12; V gene: TRBV5-1; CDR3 protein: ASSLGLHTGELF
CDR3 length: 13; V gene: TRBV6-1; CDR3 protein: ASSEYSGRANEQF
CDR3 length: 12; V gene: TRBV5-4; CDR3 protein: ASSPTGSIYEQY
CDR3 length: 16; V gene: TRBV28; CDR3 protein: ASRSPGQGDSGANVLT
CDR3 length: 10; V gene: TRBV7-8; CDR3 protein: AWLVPTGELF
CDR3 length: 14; V gene: TRBV19; CDR3 protein: ASSAYQGGWNTEAF
CDR3 length: 15; V gene: TRBV4-3; CDR3 protein: ASSQSRGAVWGGELF
CDR3 length: 12; V gene: TRBV29-1; CDR3 protein: SVLAPGQSYGYT
CDR3 length: 13; V gene: TRBV2; CDR3 protein: ASSDLGGPRNGYT
CDR3 length: 12; V gene: TRBV6-1; CDR3 protein: ASSEDMEGVVLF